This T cell receptor beta chain was identified in a study of cytomegalovirus exposure and HLA in healthy donors (dated by TCRdb to about 2017). Regarding the complete study: According to an earlier analysis of a few hundred of the donors, 150 million to 200 million T cells yielded some 120 million unique TCR beta sequences and about 300 Gb of sequence data. An early release that covered several hundred HLA-typed donors contained about 290 gigabases of sequencing data and 80 million or so unique TCR sequences. Among the roughly 400 genotyped donors, 75% to 90% belonged to the genetic ancestry cluster associated with self-reported Caucasian donors. The aim of the study was to test whether cataloging public T cell receptors could identify signatures of past pathogen exposure. Using immunosequencing, the study profiled T cell repertoires from about 620 subjects and related those repertoires to cytomegalovirus serostatus. A separate validation cohort of roughly 130 different subjects was used in addition to the approximately 610-subject first cohort. The study combined high-throughput TCR immunosequencing, statistical association of individual TCRs with disease status, and machine learning to predict cytomegalovirus infection status. A later analysis re-analyzed previously published TCR beta repertoires from 550 to 700 donors and added high-resolution HLA genotyping to study TCR occurrence patterns. Rather than using new phenotypic data, the later analysis identified candidate immune exposures from TCR beta sequences and from how often those sequences occurred across donors. An earlier analysis of around 640 of the donors used high-throughput TCR beta sequencing to judge whether each TCR beta V gene segment behaved as functional or pseudogenic. Donor age, sex, ethnicity and CMV serostatus were collected together with the repertoire data. A later genetic analysis used genome-wide SNP genotypes for about three fifths of the 666 donors, treating that subset as a discovery cohort. Every repertoire in the discovery cohort had been generated on one and the same sequencing platform. HLA typing included class I and class II loci at four-digit resolution. Typing coverage varied by locus: roughly 620-630 donors for A, B, C, DRB1 and DQB1; more than 500 for DQA1; more than 600 for DPA1; 450 to 480 for DPB1. A handful of DR-DQ haplotypes were handled as single units for association and clustering because linkage in the cohort was strong. Among 398 genotyped donors of the cohort, an average of around 250,000 unique TCR beta nucleotide sequences was sequenced per donor, of which about 19% were non-productive.

The CDR3 holds 14 amino acids from the cysteine to the phenylalanine. Only the CDR3 part of the read is kept: 42 bases, read in frame from the first base. Via the germline V gene, CDR1 is LGHNA and CDR2 YNFKEQ. The germline ends are 7 bases apart after V is trimmed by 0 bases and J by 7 bases. A word on this clone: It has no known antigen specificity. No base qualities exist here, and no much larger clone lies one base off it.

The paper as a whole reports these results and caveats: Several of the top co-occurrence clusters appeared to be linked to parvovirus B19, influenza, CMV and Epstein-Barr virus, according to a later analysis. The classifier was reported to diagnose cytomegalovirus status with high specificity and sensitivity in both the original cohort and the validation cohort. A later genetic analysis associated a missense DCLRE1C variant with V-gene and J-gene trimming of TCR beta chains, and an independent cohort replicated the association. The authors suggested that the approach could potentially be generalized to other disease states and immunological phenotypes. According to a later analysis, TCR association rates differed among HLA loci, with DRB1 alleles showing the most associated TCRs and HLA-C alleles showing the fewest. In a later analysis, HLA-associated TCR beta chains were found to be more clonally expanded and to have lower generation probabilities than equally common non-associated chains. A further reported finding was that TCR beta sequences accurately predicted the HLA-A and HLA-B alleles for most subjects in the first cohort. A cluster of highly shared sequence variants was judged likely to represent a technical artifact of the sequencing pipeline. Because counts were too low, about 17 rarely observed V segments, including chromosome 9 orphons, were excluded from the earlier analysis of around 590 of the donors. The presence/absence analyses assumed that sequencing depth was roughly uniform across donors, and that assumption may not be true. The study listed 164 TCR beta chains as associated with cytomegalovirus. In a later analysis, some 18,000 TCR beta sequences were associated with specific HLA alleles at a false discovery rate of 0.05. Broadly in line with IMGT annotations, most TCR beta V segments showed up in productive rearrangements about 87% or about 30% of the time in an earlier analysis of some 590 of the donors. HLA typing was unavailable for some donors at each locus, so association tests used only the typed subset. While some public TCRs were present in many individuals, most TCR sequences turned up only very rarely across donors. This cohort had only TCR beta chains sequenced, and the lack of alpha or paired-chain data limited which features could be detected. Correlated functional status among segregating V segments might reflect linkage disequilibrium, but an unknown experimental factor could not be ruled out. In a later genetic analysis, fewer N-insertions in productive TCRs were reported among donors in an Asian-associated ancestry cluster than the roughly 710-donor mean. Three of the identified cytomegalovirus-associated TCR beta chains were confirmed in vitro to be specific for cytomegalovirus antigens. CMV serostatus was the only immune exposure information available for the cohort. Some IMGT-functional V segments, including TRBV6-2 and TRBV6-3, could not be distinguished by the 87-base-pair reads and were therefore excluded. Assigning TCR associations to individual alleles was difficult when HLA alleles, especially DR and DQ, strongly co-occurred. A later analysis found that most CMV-associated TCR beta chains appeared HLA-restricted, with HLA associations seemingly driven largely by CMV exposure.

Library preparation employed the immunoSEQ multiplex PCR assay. A mixture of 60 forward primers for TCR Vbeta segments and 13 reverse primers for TCR Jbeta segments was used in the multiplex PCR. Amplification of the CDR3 region of rearranged TCR beta genes was performed with a multiplex PCR assay on genomic DNA. The Illumina HiSeq System was used to sequence the amplified TCR beta libraries as 87-base-pair reads. The study's processing was this. A later analysis tallied tens of millions of unique TCR beta chains across the 666 repertoires, and roughly 11 million of those chains were shared by two or more donors. To remove PCR and sequencing errors, raw reads were error-corrected and collapsed into unique sequences using a nearest-neighbor algorithm that merged closely related sequences. CDR3 sequences were aligned to IMGT reference sequences to assign V, D and J gene segments. Each retained sequence needed at least a six-nucleotide match to both a V gene segment and a J gene segment. A rearrangement counted as productive if the CDR3 had no stop codons and remained in frame with V and J, and every other rearrangement counted as non-productive. Following IMGT convention, CDR3 was defined as the stretch from the second conserved V-encoded cysteine to the conserved J-encoded phenylalanine. The earlier analysis of about 610 of the donors excluded sequences that lacked an unambiguous match to a single V gene segment. In an earlier analysis of some 590 of the donors, a V segment was called functional when productive rearrangements were above 56.7%, and segregating when the standard deviation between donors exceeded 5%. A statistical classification framework was built to diagnose cytomegalovirus status from the catalog of TCR beta chain sequences. V and J gene assignment, in a later analysis, came from comparing TCR nucleotide sequences with IMGT/GENE-DB human TR gene sequences. A later analysis assigned CDR3 sequences and most-parsimonious VDJ recombination scenarios with the TCRdist pipeline. In a later analysis, each TCR beta chain was defined by its CDR3 amino acid sequence together with its V-gene family, and reads without a unique V-gene family were excluded. A later analysis removed nearly 600 highly shared, low-generation-probability nucleotide sequences to deal with suspected cross-contamination and a sequencing artifact. For each public chain, a later analysis derived a clonal expansion index from normalized ranks of inferred template counts within each repertoire. In a later analysis, generation probabilities were computed with a VDJ recombination model fitted to out-of-frame rearrangements, and the resulting probabilities were checked against IGoR. In a later analysis, TCR-TCR, TCR-HLA and TCR-CMV co-occurrence was scored with hypergeometric tests, and a repertoire-size bias correction was applied to TCR pairs. To estimate false discovery rates, a later analysis permuted the HLA or CMV assignments 20 times. In a later analysis, co-occurring TCRs were grouped with DBSCAN, and TCRdist sequence similarity was added when clustering was performed within HLA-allele-positive subsets. Repertoires with fewer than 30,000 or more than 120,000 public chains, plus five repertoires with anomalous nucleotide sharing, were excluded from co-occurrence clustering. TCRdb took over this immuneACCESS table, retaining in-frame rearrangements with V and J assigned. Such tables are incomplete; in checked studies, under half of the missing clones stem from an unresolved V gene, and the remainder is unexplained. D and trimming come from the DNA, and the V and J calls and clone size come from that table. The sample profile shows 110,000 or so clones; 60% to 80% of them were found once. The biggest ten clones account for over 6.5% of the sample.

The cohort comprised around 700 healthy bone marrow donors. Cohort members were all nominally healthy when sampled, although unrecorded immune exposures were likely present. The donor was CMV seropositive and was included in the group of about 290 seropositive cohort members. Every donor gave a peripheral blood sample, and the peripheral blood mononuclear cells from that sample were used for TCR beta sequencing. The Qiagen DNeasy Blood Extraction Kit was used to extract genomic DNA from the blood cell samples. In this chain, TRBV4-2 is recombined with TRBJ1-6; confidence is insufficient to name the D gene. The TCR sequence derives from a woman aged 40 to 49 in good health and CMV-seropositive. The sequenced material came from PBMCs. In nucleotides, the sequence is TGTGCCAGCAGCCAAGAACTTGAAAATTCACCCCTCCACTTT. This translates into CASSQELENSPLHF.